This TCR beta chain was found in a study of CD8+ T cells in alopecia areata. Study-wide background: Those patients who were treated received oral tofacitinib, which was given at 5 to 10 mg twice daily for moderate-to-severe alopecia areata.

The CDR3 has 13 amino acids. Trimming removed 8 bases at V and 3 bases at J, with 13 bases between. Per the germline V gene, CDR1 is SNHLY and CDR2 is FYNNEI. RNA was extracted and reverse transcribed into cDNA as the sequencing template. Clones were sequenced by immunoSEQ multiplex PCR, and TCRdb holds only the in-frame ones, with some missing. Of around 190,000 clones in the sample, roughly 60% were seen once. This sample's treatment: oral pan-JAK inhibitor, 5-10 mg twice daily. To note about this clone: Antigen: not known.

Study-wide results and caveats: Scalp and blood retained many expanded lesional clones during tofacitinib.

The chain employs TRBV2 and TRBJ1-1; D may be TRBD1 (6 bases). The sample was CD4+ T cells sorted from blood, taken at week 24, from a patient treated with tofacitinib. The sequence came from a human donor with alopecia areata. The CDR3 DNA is TGTGCCAGCGCGGTAGGGGGGGACACTGAAGCTTTCTTT. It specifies CASAVGGDTEAFF.